These 6 T cell receptor beta chains were sequenced from one sample in a study of Ad26.COV2.S vaccination and SARS-CoV-2 variants. The method was immunoSEQ multiplex PCR; TCRdb's version includes in-frame clones alone and lacks a portion of them. Among about 450,000 clones listed, about 91% were seen once. Treatment denoted: around 19 received Ad26.COV2.S at low or high dose, single or two shots; 5 received placebo; per-sample allocation not given. The samples were gathered on day 63 after the first injection of vaccine or placebo. The sample was peripheral blood, taken in a trial of Ad26.COV2.S vaccine versus placebo. The origin of the receptors is a person aged 18-65 years who received the Ad26.COV2.S COVID-19 vaccine or a placebo.

The genes are TRBV7-9 and TRBJ2-5; 8 nucleotides align to TRBD2. V trimming: 3 bases; J trimming: 1 base; junction bases outside the gene matches: 4. Germline V gives CDR1 SEHNR, CDR2 FQNEAQ (reference sequence). The CDR3 loop spans 15 amino acids. CDR3 nucleotide sequence: TGTGCCAGCAGCTTGTTAGCGGGGAGCCAAGAGACCCAGTACTTC. This sequence encodes CASSLLAGSQETQYF.

The J gene is TRBJ1-6, the V gene TRBV30; D not certain. From germline, CDR1 is GTSNPN and CDR2 SVGIG (reference sequence). The CDR3 runs 13 residues. The V gene lost 5 bases and the J gene lost 7 bases, with 12 bases spanning the gap. The CDR3 DNA reads as TGTGCCTGGGGTACACAAGTAAATTCACCCCTCCACTTT. Translation gives CAWGTQVNSPLHF. Full variable domain (missing parts from reference TRBV30 and TRBJ1-6): SQTIHQWPATLVQPVGSPLSLECTVEGTSNPNLYWYRQAAGRGLQLLFYSVGIGQISSEVPQNLSASRPQDRQFILSSKKLLLSDSGFYLCAWGTQVNSPLHFGNGTRLTVT.

V usage is TRBV13 and J usage is TRBJ1-3; D gene uncertain. Germline V gene lookup returns CDR1 PRHDT and CDR2 FYEKMQ (reference sequence). The CDR3 extends over 15 amino acids. The V and J ends lost 4 bases and 0 bases respectively, with 10 bases between them. CDR3 protein: CASSSAGYSGNTIYF. CDR3 DNA: TGTGCCAGCAGCTCCGCTGGGTACTCTGGAAACACCATATATTTT.

The V call is TRBV4-3, the J call TRBJ2-6; D unclear. Trimming cost V 0 bases and J 0 bases, with 9 bases left between them. Germline assignment: CDR1 LGHNA and CDR2 YSLEER. This CDR3 contains 17 residues. Written as DNA, the CDR3 is TGCGCCAGCAGCCAAGAAATCTCCGTCTCTGGGGCCAACGTCCTGACTTTC. This gives the protein CASSQEISVSGANVLTF.

The V and J genes are TRBV12-5 and TRBJ2-2, with D uncertain. V lost 3 bases to trimming and J lost 6 bases, with 14 bases between them. This CDR3 region has 15 residues. Germline V lookup: CDR1 LGHNT, CDR2 FRNRAP. In nucleotides, the CDR3 is TGTGCTAGTGGTTTAGGCGTTCTAGGTGCCGGGGAGCTGTTTTTT. Its protein product is CASGLGVLGAGELFF.

V gene TRBV9 combines with J gene TRBJ2-5; 7 bases agree with TRBD1. The length of the CDR3 is 15 residues. J lost 1 base, V lost 3 bases, and 6 bases had no gene match. Germline CDR1 and CDR2: SGDLS and YYNGEE. The CDR3 loop is CASSDGGTVQETQYF. CDR3 DNA sequence: TGTGCCAGCAGCGACGGTGGGACAGTCCAAGAGACCCAGTACTTC.